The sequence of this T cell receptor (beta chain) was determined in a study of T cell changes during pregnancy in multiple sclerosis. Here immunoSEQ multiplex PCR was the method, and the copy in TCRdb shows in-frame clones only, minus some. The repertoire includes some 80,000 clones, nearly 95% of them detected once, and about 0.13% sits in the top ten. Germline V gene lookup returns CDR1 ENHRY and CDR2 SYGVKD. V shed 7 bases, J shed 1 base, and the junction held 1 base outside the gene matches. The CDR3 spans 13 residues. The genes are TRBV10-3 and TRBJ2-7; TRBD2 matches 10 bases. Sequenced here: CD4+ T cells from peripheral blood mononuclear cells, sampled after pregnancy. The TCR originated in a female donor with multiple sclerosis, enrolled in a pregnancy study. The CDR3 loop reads CAIKREGSYEQYF. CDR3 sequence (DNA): TGTGCCATCAAGCGGGAGGGTTCCTACGAGCAGTACTTC.